The 9 T cell receptor beta chains below were found in one sample sequenced in a study of blood T cells in healthy people across ages (dated by TCRdb to 2013 to 2016). Library preparation employed 5' RACE. Instrument used: Illumina HiSeq 2500. A second roughly 6 to 12 cycle PCR used a sample-barcoded 5' primer and a J-beta primer mix. Through fastp at Q25 and MiXCR, TCRdb rebuilt clones from the public reads, retaining in-frame beta chains. Entries that share a CDR3 protein sequence are merged under the most common genes and DNA. The sample has about 1,400,000 distinct CDR3 sequences on record, about 43% of them singletons. The ten largest clones capture 7% to 9.5% of the sample. The material sequenced was blood. These receptors were collected from a woman between 18 and 29 years old in good health.

The chain has TRBV21-1 and TRBJ1-3; the table's D call TRBD1 went unverified against the DNA. TRBV21-1 is a listed pseudogene. The CDR3 is made up of 15 amino acids. CDR3 nucleotides: TGTGCCAGCAGGAAAAGAGGGGCCCCCGGAAACACCATATATTTT. This gives the protein CASRKRGAPGNTIYF.

The V call is TRBV7-6, the J call TRBJ1-4; a possible D gene is TRBD1 (6 bases). V dropped 0 bases and J dropped 8 bases, with 16 bases sitting between them. From germline, CDR1 is SGHVS and CDR2 FNYEAQ. The CDR3 spans 16 residues. CDR3 bases: TGTGCCAGCAGCTTAGCTGCGGGGGGGGCTGGGGAAAAACTGTTTTTT. Translated, it gives CASSLAAGGAGEKLFF.

This clonotype was seen a handful of times. J is TRBJ1-5 and V is TRBV2, with D hard to call. Trimming cost V 6 bases and J 6 bases, with 18 bases left between them. This CDR3 is 15 amino acids long. CDR1 and CDR2 from the germline V gene are SNHLY and FYNNEI. CDR3: CASRPTDSGGQPQHF. The CDR3 DNA reads TGTGCCAGCAGGCCCACTGACTCAGGCGGTCAGCCCCAGCATTTT.

As for this clonotype: This may be a read error, as it is one base from a much larger clone. V gene TRBV29-1 combines with J gene TRBJ2-1; possibly TRBD2 for D (5 bases). The CDR3 has 14 amino acids. V lost 0 bases and J lost 10, with 16 bases in between. From germline, CDR1 is SQVTM and CDR2 ANQGSEA. In nucleotides, the CDR3 is TGCAGCGTTGAAGATCGGGCTAGCAGCTACGAGCAGTTCTTC. Its protein product is CSVEDRASSYEQFF.

The chain employs TRBV7-9 and TRBJ2-1; 9 bases map to TRBD2. The CDR3 has 14 residues. V trimming: 5 bases; J trimming: 6 bases; junction bases outside the gene matches: 5. Germline V lookup: CDR1 SEHNR, CDR2 FQNEAQ (reference sequence). Here the CDR3 DNA reads TGTGCCAGCAGCGCGGGACTAGCCTCCAATGAGCAGTTCTTC. It specifies CASSAGLASNEQFF.

The V gene is TRBV5-1, the J gene TRBJ1-2; D ambiguous. The CDR3 loop spans 11 amino acids. V lost 4 bases to trimming and J lost 9 bases, with 10 bases between them. The V gene's germline CDR1 is SGHRS and CDR2 YFSETQ. Here the CDR3 reads CASSRRESYTF. CDR3 nucleotide sequence: TGCGCCAGCAGCCGAAGGGAGAGCTACACCTTC.

The V gene is TRBV15, the J gene TRBJ2-3, with 10 bases identical to TRBD2. The CDR3 length is 16 residues. Unmatched junction bases numbered 4, after V lost 2 bases and J lost 2 bases. Germline CDR1 and CDR2: LNHNV and YYDKDF (reference sequence). The CDR3 nucleotides are TGTGCCACCAGCAGACCTAGCGGGGGAATCACAGATACGCAGTATTTT. Translation gives CATSRPSGGITDTQYF.

The chain carries TRBV28 and TRBJ1-5; 9 positions match TRBD1. This CDR3 has 16 residues. The germline V gene has CDR1 MDHEN and CDR2 SYDVKM. V gave up 2 bases and J gave up 9 bases; unmatched junction bases: 11. CDR3 sequence: CASSLTGGVFYWPQHF. DNA for the CDR3: TGTGCCAGCAGTTTAACAGGGGGCGTTTTCTACTGGCCCCAGCATTTT.

This chain uses TRBV7-3 with TRBJ2-2, with 13 bases identical to TRBD2. Germline CDR1 SGHTA, CDR2 FQGTGA. The CDR3 is 17 residues long. The V segment lost 4 bases and the J segment 5 bases; nucleotides outside the gene matches: 7. CDR3 bases: TGTGCCAGCAGCTCGACCCCGGGACTAGCGGGGACCGGGGAGCTGTTTTTT. Protein product: CASSSTPGLAGTGELFF.